These 24 T cell receptor beta chains came from one sample sequenced in a study of cytomegalovirus exposure and HLA in healthy donors. Using immunoSEQ multiplex PCR, the repertoire was profiled, and TCRdb retains in-frame clones only, with some absent. The sample includes 99,000 or so clones, about 85% of them seen just once. Source material: PBMCs. The receptor set was obtained from a woman under 30 in good health and CMV-seropositive.

This chain links TRBV5-1 with TRBJ2-5, with D possibly TRBD1 on 5 matching bases. This CDR3 comprises 17 residues. Germline CDR1 reads SGHRS; CDR2 reads YFSETQ. Trimming removed 5 bases from V and 1 base from J, with 21 bases in between. The CDR3 reads CASRPTEDSKIQETQYF. The CDR3 region has the DNA TGCGCCAGCAGACCTACGGAAGACAGCAAGATCCAAGAGACCCAGTACTTC.

This clone has just one count. The CDR3 here is CAWINERKIAKNIQYF. In nucleotides, the CDR3 is TGTGCCTGGATTAATGAGCGGAAGATAGCCAAAAACATTCAGTACTTC. The V call is TRBV30, the J call TRBJ2-4, with D perhaps TRBD2 (5 bases). Germline CDR1 and CDR2: GTSNPN and SVGIG (reference sequence). The V and J ends lost 4 bases and 0 bases respectively, with 16 bases between them. The CDR3 is 16 residues long.

V and J are TRBV29-1 and TRBJ2-3; the D gene is possibly TRBD1 (5 bases). Germline values: CDR1 SQVTM, CDR2 ANQGSEA. V dropped 0 bases and J dropped 8 bases, with 12 bases sitting between them. CDR3 length: 13 amino acids. CDR3 residues: CSVEDVVGRTQYF. The CDR3 region has the DNA TGCAGCGTTGAAGATGTAGTGGGGCGTACGCAGTATTTT.

V is TRBV29-1 and J is TRBJ1-2; weak D call: TRBD1 (5 bases). From germline, CDR1 is SQVTM and CDR2 ANQGSEA. This CDR3 contains 15 residues. With 6 bases removed from V and 5 bases from J, the gap between germline ends came to 22 bases. Here the CDR3 DNA reads TGCAGCGTGAGGACCGACCTAGGGGATCTTTATGGCTACACCTTC. Its translation is CSVRTDLGDLYGYTF.

The chain employs TRBV27 and TRBJ1-2; tentative D call: TRBD1 (5 bases). V lost 1 base and J lost 2, with 11 bases in between. The CDR3 totals 15 residues. Germline CDR1 and CDR2: MNHEY and SMNVEV (reference sequence). This chain's CDR3 is CASSLYTGGNYGYTF. The CDR3 DNA follows: TGTGCCAGCAGTTTATACACGGGGGGAAACTATGGCTACACCTTC.

The chain couples TRBV7-9 to TRBJ1-2; D possibly corresponds to TRBD1 (5 bases). Trimming pared 3 bases from V and 6 bases from J, leaving 11 bases between. The CDR3 is made up of 13 amino acids. Germline values: CDR1 SEHNR, CDR2 FQNEAQ (reference sequence). The DNA for the CDR3 is TGTGCCAGCAGCTTGACCCAGGGTAATGGCTACACCTTC. Amino acid sequence: CASSLTQGNGYTF.

The chain couples TRBV19 to TRBJ2-7; D is perhaps TRBD2 (6 bases). The V gene's germline CDR1 is LNHDA and CDR2 SQIVND (reference sequence). The ends were cut back, 4 bases at V and 0 bases at J, with 10 bases in the middle. The CDR3 sequence is 14 residues long. For the CDR3, the DNA is TGTGCCAGTAGTAAGGAGGGTGACTCCTACGAGCAGTACTTC. Amino acids: CASSKEGDSYEQYF.

The V and J genes are TRBV13 and TRBJ2-1, with 8 bases that match TRBD2. Germline lookup yields CDR1 PRHDT and CDR2 FYEKMQ (reference sequence). This CDR3 contains 16 residues. V trimming: 7 bases; J trimming: 7 bases; junction bases outside the gene matches: 15. CDR3 coding DNA: TGTGCCAGCACCCTTCGGGGCGGGGGGCCAGATAATGAGCAGTTCTTC. It yields the protein CASTLRGGGPDNEQFF.

CDR3 in amino acids: CATGHYEQYF. In DNA, the CDR3 is TGTGCCACTGGACACTACGAGCAGTACTTC. J is TRBJ2-7 and V is TRBV2, with a tentative D call TRBD1 (5 bases). The germline V and J ends were trimmed by 10 bases and 3 bases, with 7 bases remaining between them. The CDR3 has 10 amino acids. The V gene's germline CDR1 is SNHLY and CDR2 FYNNEI.

The V and J genes are TRBV19 and TRBJ1-1, with D maybe TRBD1 (6 bases). CDR3 length equals 14 residues. Trimming left V 5 bases short and J 6 bases short, with 16 bases between. Germline-derived CDR1 and CDR2 are LNHDA and SQIVND (reference sequence). The CDR3 region has the DNA TGTGCCAGTAGTGGTGAAAGGGGGATCCCTGAAGCTTTCTTT. Translated, it gives CASSGERGIPEAFF.

The chain uses TRBV19 and TRBJ1-1, with 9 bases that match TRBD1. The V segment lost 5 bases and the J segment 1 base; nucleotides outside the gene matches: 5. The CDR3 spans 15 residues. Germline CDR1 LNHDA, CDR2 SQIVND (reference sequence). CDR3 sequence reads: CASSSGTGRNTEAFF. The DNA for the CDR3 is TGTGCCAGTAGTTCCGGGACAGGGAGGAACACTGAAGCTTTCTTT.

Turning to this clone: The sample holds other DNA sequences that translate to the same CDR3. J is TRBJ2-5 and V is TRBV10-3; a weak D match, TRBD2 (5 bases). Germline lookup yields CDR1 ENHRY and CDR2 SYGVKD. CDR3 length: 12 residues. V was pared by 2 bases and J by 5 bases, with 6 bases between. CDR3 sequence: CAISEREETQYF. CDR3 bases: TGTGCCATCAGTGAGAGGGAGGAGACCCAGTACTTC.

The chain combines TRBV28 with TRBJ1-1; D is unclear. CDR1 is MDHEN, CDR2 SYDVKM, per germline. The V gene lost 7 bases and the J gene lost 4 bases, with 28 bases spanning the gap. CDR3 length: 18 amino acids. DNA of the CDR3: TGTGCCAGCAATCTCCCGGCGCGATCCTACGAGAGGGCCACTGAAGCTTTCTTT. Protein product: CASNLPARSYERATEAFF. Based on the CDR3 plus reference TRBV28 and TRBJ1-1, the full variable domain is DVKVTQSSRYLVKRTGEKVFLECVQDMDHENMFWYRQDPGLGLRLIYFSYDVKMKEKGDIPEGYSVSREKKERFSLILESASTNQTSMYLCASNLPARSYERATEAFFGQGTRLTVV.

The CDR3 DNA follows: TGTGCCAGCAGCGTAGCCCTTGGGGGCCTTGGTGAAAAACTGTTTTTT. Translated, it gives CASSVALGGLGEKLFF. V is TRBV9 and J is TRBJ1-4; possible D gene TRBD1, 6 bases. The CDR3 totals 16 residues. V gave up 0 bases and J gave up 7 bases, with 16 bases separating them. Germline loops: CDR1 SGDLS, CDR2 YYNGEE.

The chain links TRBV4-1 to TRBJ2-6; D possibly corresponds to TRBD1 (5 bases). V was trimmed by 0 bases and J by 0 bases, leaving 6 bases between them. The germline CDR1 and CDR2 sequences are MGHRA and YSYEKL. The CDR3 is 16 residues long. DNA for the CDR3: TGCGCCAGCAGCCAAGATCAGGGCTCTGGGGCCAACGTCCTGACTTTC. It translates to CASSQDQGSGANVLTF.

This rearrangement joins TRBV5-4 to TRBJ2-7; D is undetermined. This CDR3 region has 12 residues. V lost 0 bases to trimming and J lost 3 bases, with 4 bases between them. The V gene's germline CDR1 is SGHNT and CDR2 YYREEE (reference sequence). The CDR3 DNA follows: TGTGCCAGCAGCTTGGCCAGCTACGAGCAGTACTTC. Translation: CASSLASYEQYF.

DNA of the CDR3: TGTGCTAGTGGTTTGGATAGTACGAACAATGAGCAGTTCTTC. Protein sequence: CASGLDSTNNEQFF. The genes are TRBV12-5 and TRBJ2-1; no clear D. The CDR3 consists of 14 residues. In germline, CDR1 is LGHNT, CDR2 FRNRAP. V was trimmed by 1 base and J by 5 bases, leaving 9 bases between them.

The rearrangement joins TRBV29-1 to TRBJ2-2; maybe TRBD1 (5 bases). Trimming removed 4 bases at V and 1 base at J, with 10 bases between. This CDR3 spans 14 amino acids. Germline values: CDR1 SQVTM, CDR2 ANQGSEA. This chain's CDR3 is CSVVGQGNTGELFF. The CDR3 DNA follows: TGCAGCGTTGTTGGTCAGGGGAACACCGGGGAGCTGTTTTTT.

The chain combines TRBV30 with TRBJ1-1; D ambiguous. Germline V gene data show CDR1 as GTSNPN and CDR2 as SVGIG (reference sequence). The CDR3 is made up of 15 amino acids. Trimming shortened V by 4 bases and J by 5 bases, and 20 bases separated the two germline ends. The CDR3 nucleotides read TGTGCCTGGATGGCCGGGGTGGTGTCAACAACTGAAGCTTTCTTT. Translation: CAWMAGVVSTTEAFF.

The J gene is TRBJ1-6, the V gene TRBV28; TRBD1 is a possible D gene (6 bases). Germline V lookup: CDR1 MDHEN, CDR2 SYDVKM. There are 15 residues in the CDR3. V was clipped by 1 base and J by 11 bases, with 15 bases between them. The CDR3 nucleotides are TGTGCCAGCAGTTTATTGGACAGCCCTGGGGCACCCCTCCACTTT. It translates to CASSLLDSPGAPLHF.

The V and J genes are TRBV5-1 and TRBJ2-7; maybe TRBD1 (6 bases). There are 14 residues in the CDR3. In germline, CDR1 is SGHRS, CDR2 YFSETQ. The V end was cut by 3 bases, the J end by 2 bases, with 12 bases between. CDR3 protein: CASSSGTTTYEQYF. CDR3 DNA: TGCGCCAGCAGCTCCGGGACAACCACCTACGAGCAGTACTTC.

V usage is TRBV5-5 and J usage is TRBJ2-7, with 8 bases lining up with TRBD2. This CDR3 spans 16 amino acids. V dropped 0 bases and J dropped 0; count of bases not matched to a gene: 5. Germline lookup yields CDR1 SGHKS and CDR2 YYEKEE (reference sequence). This CDR3 is CASSLVGTSGSYEQYF. The CDR3 nucleotides read TGTGCCAGCAGCTTGGTTGGAACTAGCGGCTCCTACGAGCAGTACTTC.

The CDR3 region is CASSSRLAGESETQYF. The CDR3, as DNA: TGTGCCAGCAGCTCCCGACTAGCGGGGGAATCTGAGACCCAGTACTTC. V gene TRBV7-9 combines with J gene TRBJ2-5; 12 nucleotides align to TRBD2. V was pared by 4 bases and J by 5 bases, with 8 bases of the junction left unmatched. Germline V gives CDR1 SEHNR, CDR2 FQNEAQ (reference sequence). The CDR3 has 16 amino acids.

The chain carries TRBV9 and TRBJ2-4; D is possibly TRBD2 (5 bases). Germline V gene lookup returns CDR1 SGDLS and CDR2 YYNGEE. The length of the CDR3 is 15 residues. Trimming stripped 0 bases from V and 2 bases from J, with 9 bases between. The CDR3 bases are TGTGCCAGCAGCGTAGATCCTAGCACCAAAAACATTCAGTACTTC. Translating it yields CASSVDPSTKNIQYF. Filled out from reference TRBV9 and TRBJ2-4, the complete variable domain reads DSGVTQTPKHLITATGQRVTLRCSPRSGDLSVYWYQQSLDQGLQFLIQYYNGEERAKGNILERFSAQQFPDLHSELNLSSLELGDSALYFCASSVDPSTKNIQYFGAGTRLSVL.